The 25 T cell receptor beta chains below all came from one sample that was sequenced in a study of Tregs in tolerant kidney transplant recipients (dated by TCRdb to 2018 to 2020). The library was built by means of the immunoSEQ multiplex PCR assay. TCRdb's version of the immuneACCESS table is confined to in-frame rearrangements and falls short of the full clone set. An unresolved V gene accounts for under half of the shortfall where checked; the remainder is of unknown origin. The sample records around 86,000 clones, 91% of which are singletons. Of the sample, about 1.4% is held by the ten largest clones. The transplants used related donors with nonmyeloablative bone marrow transplantation, and mixed chimerism in the human trials was transient. Sequenced here: CD4+ T cells from blood (PBMCs), sampled 24 months after the transplant. The receptors originated from a human patient who received a combined kidney and bone marrow transplant. After a transplant, the graft donor may have provided part of the T cells.

This sequence joins TRBV18 and TRBJ2-7; 9 nucleotides match TRBD1. Germline trimming cut 1 base from V and 5 bases from J; bases unmatched to any gene: 3. The CDR3 runs 14 residues. Per germline, CDR1 KGHSH and CDR2 LQKENI. The CDR3 is CASSPRQGVNEQYF. CDR3 nucleotides: TGTGCCAGCTCACCACGACAGGGGGTCAACGAGCAGTACTTC. Filled out from reference TRBV18 and TRBJ2-7, the complete variable domain reads NAGVMQNPRHLVRRRGQEARLRCSPMKGHSHVYWYRQLPEEGLKFMVYLQKENIIDESGMPKERFSAEFPKEGPSILRIQQVVRGDSAAYFCASSPRQGVNEQYFGPGTRLTVT.

The genes are TRBV5-6 and TRBJ2-2; the D is unclear. The CDR3 loop spans 13 amino acids. Deletions cut 4 bases from V and 7 bases from J, with 11 bases between. Germline CDR1 reads SGHDT; CDR2 reads YYEEEE. CDR3 coding DNA: TGTGCCAGCAGCCCAAAATCAGGCGGGGAGCTGTTTTTT. It is translated as CASSPKSGGELFF.

The CDR3 spells CASSYRTSGGELFF. CDR3 sequence (DNA): TGTGCCAGCAGCTACAGGACCTCAGGGGGGGAGCTGTTTTTT. V and J are TRBV14 and TRBJ2-2, with a tentative D call TRBD1 (5 bases). Germline V gene data show CDR1 as SGHDN and CDR2 as FVKESK. With 5 bases removed from V and 8 bases from J, the gap between germline ends came to 15 bases. The CDR3 extends over 14 amino acids.

The V and J genes are TRBV28 and TRBJ2-2; D ambiguous. The CDR3 spans 11 residues. Germline V gives CDR1 MDHEN, CDR2 SYDVKM. V was trimmed by 6 bases and J by 8 bases, leaving 7 bases between them. As DNA, the CDR3 is TGTGCCAGCAGGGTAGCTGGGGAGCTGTTTTTT. Encoded protein: CASRVAGELFF.

V is TRBV5-1 and J is TRBJ2-1, with 9 bases identical to TRBD2. V was pared by 2 bases and J by 6 bases, with 12 bases of the junction left unmatched. Germline lookup yields CDR1 SGHRS and CDR2 YFSETQ. There are 17 residues in the CDR3. The CDR3 DNA sequence: TGCGCCAGCAGCTTCGGACTAGCGCGGAGGTTTTTCAATGAGCAGTTCTTC. It codes for CASSFGLARRFFNEQFF.

This chain links TRBV18 with TRBJ1-4; 10 nucleotides align to TRBD1. The CDR3 loop spans 19 amino acids. Germline CDR1 is KGHSH and CDR2 is LQKENI. The junction had 15 bases not matched to a gene; V was cut back by 2 bases and J by 6 bases. CDR3 in DNA: TGTGCCAGCTCACCATACGCGACAGGGGGCCATGGGACTGATGAAAAACTGTTTTTT. Translated: CASSPYATGGHGTDEKLFF.

The genes are TRBV7-2 and TRBJ2-5; possible D gene TRBD2, 7 bases. The CDR3 has 15 amino acids. V shed 4 bases and J shed 1 base, with 13 bases lying between them. Per the germline V gene, CDR1 is SGHTA and CDR2 is FQGNSA. CDR3 sequence: CASSWTAGPQETQYF. The CDR3 DNA sequence: TGTGCCAGCAGCTGGACAGCGGGGCCCCAAGAGACCCAGTACTTC.

The rearrangement joins TRBV9 to TRBJ1-2; D unclear. In germline, CDR1 is SGDLS, CDR2 YYNGEE. This CDR3 is built from 14 residues. V was clipped by 0 bases and J by 4 bases, with 10 bases between them. This chain's CDR3 is CASSVAQLGYGYTF. CDR3 DNA sequence: TGTGCCAGCAGCGTAGCACAGCTTGGCTATGGCTACACCTTC.

The chain is built from TRBV9 and TRBJ2-2; 10 nucleotides match TRBD2. Germline-derived CDR1 and CDR2 are SGDLS and YYNGEE. The V gene end was trimmed by 0 bases and the J gene end by 6 bases; junction bases not matched to a gene: 8. CDR3 length: 17 amino acids. The CDR3 here is CASSVARGTSVAGELFF. The CDR3 DNA reads TGTGCCAGCAGCGTAGCTCGGGGGACTAGCGTTGCCGGGGAGCTGTTTTTT. Drawing the rest from reference TRBV9 and TRBJ2-2, the complete variable domain is DSGVTQTPKHLITATGQRVTLRCSPRSGDLSVYWYQQSLDQGLQFLIQYYNGEERAKGNILERFSAQQFPDLHSELNLSSLELGDSALYFCASSVARGTSVAGELFFGEGSRLTVL.

This clone was detected a few times. V is TRBV28 and J is TRBJ1-3; D is perhaps TRBD1 (5 bases). This CDR3 contains 15 residues. Germline V gives CDR1 MDHEN, CDR2 SYDVKM. The V end lost 6 bases, the J end lost 7 bases, and 19 bases lay between the germline ends. DNA for the CDR3: TGTGCCAGCAGAAACTGGGGCCCTCTGAAGAACACCATATATTTT. This sequence encodes CASRNWGPLKNTIYF. Full variable domain (remainder filled in from reference TRBV28 and TRBJ1-3): DVKVTQSSRYLVKRTGEKVFLECVQDMDHENMFWYRQDPGLGLRLIYFSYDVKMKEKGDIPEGYSVSREKKERFSLILESASTNQTSMYLCASRNWGPLKNTIYFGEGSWLTVV.

This clone was observed once. This sequence joins TRBV5-1 and TRBJ2-2; TRBD1 agrees at 8 bases. The junction had 2 bases not matched to a gene; V was cut back by 2 bases and J by 5 bases. Germline assignment: CDR1 SGHRS and CDR2 YFSETQ. The CDR3 is 14 residues long. CDR3 residues: CASSFRGQTGELFF. CDR3 nucleotide sequence: TGCGCCAGCAGCTTCAGGGGGCAGACCGGGGAGCTGTTTTTT.

V is TRBV27 and J is TRBJ1-2; possibly TRBD1 for D (5 bases). The V end lost 5 bases, the J end lost 8 bases, and 18 bases lay between the germline ends. This CDR3 has 14 amino acids. Germline CDR1 reads MNHEY; CDR2 reads SMNVEV (reference sequence). The CDR3 DNA is TGTGCCAGCAGTCCTTGGAGCAGGGTCTGGGGCTACACCTTC. This encodes CASSPWSRVWGYTF.

The genes are TRBV7-8 and TRBJ1-3, with 8 bases identical to TRBD1. V lost 3 bases to trimming and J lost 0 bases; unmatched junction nucleotides: 4. The CDR3 is 16 amino acids. Germline V gene sequence: CDR1 SGHVS, CDR2 FQNEAQ. The CDR3 spells CASSLTGVNSGNTIYF. The CDR3, as DNA: TGTGCCAGCAGCTTGACAGGGGTGAACTCTGGAAACACCATATATTTT.

This rearrangement joins TRBV5-5 to TRBJ1-2, with D uncertain. V was clipped by 2 bases and J by 2 bases, with 10 bases between them. Germline V CDR1 and CDR2: SGHKS, YYEKEE (reference sequence). This CDR3 region has 14 residues. CDR3 sequence: CASSFNTVNYGYTF. In DNA form, the CDR3 reads TGTGCCAGCAGCTTTAACACAGTAAACTATGGCTACACCTTC.

This sequence joins TRBV4-1 and TRBJ2-7; 7 bases align to TRBD2. This CDR3 has 16 amino acids. V shed 2 bases and J 3 bases; nucleotides not matched to a gene: 10. Germline V gene sequence: CDR1 MGHRA, CDR2 YSYEKL. The CDR3, as DNA: TGCGCCAGCAGCCAAACAAGACAGCGCGGGAGCTACGAGCAGTACTTC. Protein product: CASSQTRQRGSYEQYF.

The chain recombines TRBV9 with TRBJ1-5, with 10 bases aligning to TRBD1. The CDR3 has 16 amino acids. V lost 6 bases and J lost 0; bases outside the gene matches: 6. The germline V gene has CDR1 SGDLS and CDR2 YYNGEE. In DNA form, the CDR3 reads TGTGCCAGCACCGGGACAGGGGACGATAGCAATCAGCCCCAGCATTTT. Protein product: CASTGTGDDSNQPQHF.

The chain combines TRBV18 with TRBJ1-5, with D possibly being TRBD1 (5 bases). This CDR3 has 13 residues. Germline values: CDR1 KGHSH, CDR2 LQKENI. V was shortened by 6 bases and J by 5 bases, with 11 bases between the two germline ends. CDR3 sequence: CASSQGNDQPQHF. The CDR3 bases are TGTGCCAGCTCGCAGGGTAATGATCAGCCCCAGCATTTT. Together with reference TRBV18 and TRBJ1-5, the CDR3 gives the full variable domain: NAGVMQNPRHLVRRRGQEARLRCSPMKGHSHVYWYRQLPEEGLKFMVYLQKENIIDESGMPKERFSAEFPKEGPSILRIQQVVRGDSAAYFCASSQGNDQPQHFGDGTRLSIL.

This clone was detected only once. The chain links TRBV12-5 to TRBJ2-7; TRBD2 agrees at 11 bases. The CDR3 runs to 18 residues. From germline, CDR1 is LGHNT and CDR2 FRNRAP. Trimming cost V 6 bases and J 2 bases; bases outside gene matches: 15. The DNA for the CDR3 is TGTGCTAGTGGCTCCTCCGACTGGACTAGCGGGCCGACCTACGAGCAGTACTTC. Its translation: CASGSSDWTSGPTYEQYF.

This sequence joins TRBV5-1 and TRBJ1-1; D unresolved. Trimming took 1 base from V and 0 from J, leaving 7 bases between them. The CDR3 spans 14 residues. Germline V gene sequence: CDR1 SGHRS, CDR2 YFSETQ. As DNA, the CDR3 is TGCGCCAGCAGCTTGATCTCTGTGAACACTGAAGCTTTCTTT. Its translation: CASSLISVNTEAFF.

The rearrangement joins TRBV6-1 to TRBJ1-2; D unclear. The CDR3 length is 15 residues. CDR1 is MNHNS, CDR2 SASEGT, per germline. V gave up 0 bases and J gave up 8 bases, with 16 bases separating them. The CDR3 reads CASSEANDQLGGYTF. The CDR3 DNA is TGTGCCAGCAGTGAAGCTAACGACCAACTCGGGGGCTACACCTTC.

CDR3 protein: CASSQDLLRTGGVNTEAFF. CDR3 coding DNA: TGCGCCAGCAGCCAAGATCTTCTACGGACAGGGGGAGTAAACACTGAAGCTTTCTTT. The chain has TRBV4-3 and TRBJ1-1, with 10 bases identical to TRBD1. The CDR3 consists of 19 residues. Germline CDR1 reads LGHNA; CDR2 reads YSLEER. V lost 0 bases, J lost 2 bases, and 12 bases stayed unmatched.

The chain has TRBV7-6 and TRBJ1-1; 7 bases are a match to TRBD1. The CDR3 length is 14 residues. Germline CDR1 and CDR2: SGHVS and FNYEAQ. The V gene end was trimmed by 5 bases and the J gene end by 1 base; junction bases not matched to a gene: 4. CDR3 sequence (DNA): TGTGCCAGCAGCACCTGGACAGGGAACACTGAAGCTTTCTTT. Translation: CASSTWTGNTEAFF. The complete variable domain, with remaining parts taken from reference TRBV7-6 and TRBJ1-1, reads GAGVSQSPRYKVTKRGQDVALRCDPISGHVSLYWYRQALGQGPEFLTYFNYEAQQDKSGLPNDRFSAERPEGSISTLTIQRTEQRDSAMYRCASSTWTGNTEAFFGQGTRLTVV.

This clone is a singleton in its sample. This chain links TRBV7-9 with TRBJ2-7; maybe TRBD1 (7 bases). Germline values: CDR1 SEHNR, CDR2 FQNEAQ (reference sequence). This CDR3 is 14 amino acids long. V was clipped by 3 bases and J by 7 bases, with 16 bases between them. The CDR3 loop reads CASSFRLQGGEQYF. CDR3 DNA sequence: TGTGCCAGCAGCTTTAGACTTCAGGGGGGTGAGCAGTACTTC. The full variable domain, rest sourced from reference TRBV7-9 and TRBJ2-7, is DTGVSQNPRHKITKRGQNVTFRCDPISEHNRLYWYRQTLGQGPEFLTYFQNEAQLEKSRLLSDRFSAERPKGSFSTLEIQRTEQGDSAMYLCASSFRLQGGEQYFGPGTRLTVT.

The chain uses TRBV7-2 and TRBJ2-3; 8 nucleotides match TRBD2. The germline V gene has CDR1 SGHTA and CDR2 FQGNSA. This CDR3 region has 17 residues. The junction had 9 bases not matched to a gene; V was cut back by 1 base and J by 3 bases. The CDR3 loop reads CASSLGRVAGRTDTQYF. CDR3 nucleotide sequence: TGTGCCAGCAGCTTAGGACGAGTAGCGGGGCGTACAGATACGCAGTATTTT.

CDR3 nucleotides: TGTGCCACCAGTCGGGGGGTAATCACCGGGGAGCTGTTTTTT. Its translation is CATSRGVITGELFF. V gene TRBV15 combines with J gene TRBJ2-2, with 7 nucleotides matching TRBD2. Germline CDR1 reads LNHNV; CDR2 reads YYDKDF (reference sequence). The CDR3 totals 14 residues. Trimming removed 6 bases from V and 4 bases from J; junction bases left unmatched: 5.